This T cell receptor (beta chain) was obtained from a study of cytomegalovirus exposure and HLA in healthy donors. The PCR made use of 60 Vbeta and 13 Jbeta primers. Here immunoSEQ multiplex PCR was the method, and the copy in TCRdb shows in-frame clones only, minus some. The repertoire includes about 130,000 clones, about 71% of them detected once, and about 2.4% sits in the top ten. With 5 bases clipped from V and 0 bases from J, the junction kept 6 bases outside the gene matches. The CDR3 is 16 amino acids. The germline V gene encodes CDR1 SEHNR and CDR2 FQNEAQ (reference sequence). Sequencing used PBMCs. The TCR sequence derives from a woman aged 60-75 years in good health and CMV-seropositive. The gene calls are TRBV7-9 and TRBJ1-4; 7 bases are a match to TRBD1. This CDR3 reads CASSHRDSATNEKLFF. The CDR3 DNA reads TGTGCCAGCAGCCACCGGGACAGCGCAACTAATGAAAAACTGTTTTTT.